This T cell receptor beta chain was identified during a study of cytomegalovirus exposure and HLA in healthy donors. Regarding the study as a whole: In a later analysis, TCR beta V- and J-gene trimming showed a link to a missense DCLRE1C variant. Analyzed later, association rates of TCRs varied across HLA loci, with DRB1 most and HLA-C fewest. Despite most TCR sequences being rare, some public TCRs occurred in many donors.

PCR amplification relied on 60 Vbeta primers (plus 13 Jbeta primers). Sequencing was performed with immunoSEQ multiplex PCR; in TCRdb, only in-frame clones are kept and a portion is missing. The sample comprises approximately 140,000 clones, more than 75% of which are singletons, and about 3.2% rests with the top ten. This clone was seen only once. The antigen remains unidentified. The TCR sequence derives from a young man in good health and CMV-seropositive. The sample taken for sequencing was PBMCs.

CDR3 region: CASSLLVDGYTF. The CDR3 bases are TGTGCCAGCAGTTTGCTAGTGGATGGCTACACCTTC. The chain links TRBV28 to TRBJ1-2; no clear D. This CDR3 contains 12 residues. Per germline, CDR1 MDHEN and CDR2 SYDVKM. Trimming cost V 3 bases and J 6 bases, with 8 bases left between them.